The clone carrying this T cell receptor beta chain was seen a single time. The repertoire was sequenced with immunoSEQ multiplex PCR; TCRdb's copy has only in-frame clones and lacks some. The data show tens of thousands of clones, under 95% seen once. This entry belongs to a study of cytomegalovirus exposure and HLA in healthy donors. V gave up 5 bases and J gave up 2 bases; unmatched junction bases: 2. The CDR3 covers 16 residues. CDR1 is SGHTA, CDR2 FQGTGA, per germline. The sequence was collected from a woman in her 30s in good health and CMV-seropositive. The rearrangement links TRBV7-3 to TRBJ2-1; 14 nucleotides line up with TRBD2. Sequencing input: PBMCs. CDR3 protein: CASSQTSGRAYNEQFF. CDR3 DNA sequence: TGTGCCAGCAGCCAGACTAGCGGGAGGGCCTACAATGAGCAGTTCTTC.